These 23 T cell receptor beta chains share one sample of origin, sequenced in a study of a mutant IDH1 vaccine in newly diagnosed glioma. The repertoire was sequenced with immunoSEQ multiplex PCR; TCRdb's copy has only in-frame clones and lacks some. The table lists roughly 60,000 clones, roughly four fifths of them singletons. This sample's time point: week 35, safety follow-up. Topical imiquimod accompanied each vaccine dose, which consisted of 300 ug of mutant IDH1 20-mer peptide. Their specific antigens are unknown. This sample comprised PBMCs, obtained from a glioma patient whose treatment included an IDH1 peptide vaccine. The receptors stem from a man aged 45-65 years with glioma.

The CDR3 DNA is TGTGCCAGCAGCTTAGGGACAGAAGCTTTCTTT. Protein product: CASSLGTEAFF. The genes are TRBV7-6 and TRBJ1-1, with a possible D match to TRBD1 (5 bases). The CDR3 loop spans 11 amino acids. The germline V gene has CDR1 SGHVS and CDR2 FNYEAQ. The V end lost 1 base, the J end lost 8 bases, and 5 bases lay between the germline ends.

This clone occurred once. The chain links TRBV27 to TRBJ1-5; 10 bases are a match to TRBD1. CDR1 is MNHEY and CDR2 is SMNVEV in the germline V gene (reference sequence). The V gene end was trimmed by 6 bases and the J gene end by 0 bases; junction bases not matched to a gene: 11. The CDR3 is 18 amino acids. CDR3 DNA sequence: TGTGCCAGCAGCCCCCACCGGGACAGGGGATATAGCAATCAGCCCCAGCATTTT. Its translation: CASSPHRDRGYSNQPQHF.

The chain joins TRBV4-1 to TRBJ2-5, with D possibly TRBD1 on 5 matching bases. Per the germline V gene, CDR1 is MGHRA and CDR2 is YSYEKL. This CDR3 has 13 residues. V shed 1 base and J shed 2 bases, with 5 bases lying between them. The CDR3 here is CASSQGQQETQYF. CDR3 coding DNA: TGCGCCAGCAGCCAAGGACAGCAAGAGACCCAGTACTTC.

The chain uses TRBV5-4 and TRBJ2-7; 7 bases align to TRBD2. CDR1 and CDR2 (germline): SGHNT, YYREEE (reference sequence). CDR3 size: 15 residues. The V and J ends lost 0 bases and 6 bases, in that order; junction bases with no gene match: 9. The CDR3 sequence: CASSLDGAGSREQYF. Written as DNA, the CDR3 is TGTGCCAGCAGCTTGGATGGAGCGGGGTCTCGCGAGCAGTACTTC.

This clone was observed a handful of times. An end of the junction differs from the germline gene, which may be a read error. This chain links TRBV6-5 with TRBJ1-2; D gene ambiguous. Germline V lookup: CDR1 MNHEY, CDR2 SVGAGI. The CDR3 length is 12 residues. The CDR3 DNA sequence: TGTGCCAGTAGTTCGGGCATCTATGGCTACACCTTC. Encoded protein: CASSSGIYGYTF.

V and J are TRBV27 and TRBJ1-2; the D gene is possibly TRBD1 (5 bases). This CDR3 has 18 amino acids. V was trimmed by 3 bases and J by 1 base, leaving 21 bases between them. The germline CDR1 and CDR2 sequences are MNHEY and SMNVEV (reference sequence). The CDR3 DNA sequence: TGTGCCAGCAGTTTTAGGGTGGGGGACCGAATTATTAACTATGGCTACACCTTC. Its translation is CASSFRVGDRIINYGYTF.

This clone was seen once. The V call is TRBV29-1, the J call TRBJ1-2; D is unresolved. CDR3 size: 11 residues. CDR1 SQVTM and CDR2 ANQGSEA come from the germline V gene. Trimming pared 4 bases from V and 8 bases from J, leaving 11 bases between. The CDR3 loop is CSVVRRTGYTF. Written as DNA, the CDR3 is TGCAGCGTTGTAAGGAGGACGGGCTACACCTTC.

This sequence joins TRBV2 and TRBJ2-3; D uncertain. Looked up from germline, CDR1 is SNHLY and CDR2 is FYNNEI. V was shortened by 4 bases and J by 4 bases, with 6 bases between the two germline ends. This CDR3 comprises 12 residues. CDR3 sequence (DNA): TGTGCCAGCAGTGGTGAGGCAGATACGCAGTATTTT. Translation: CASSGEADTQYF.

The V gene is TRBV5-1, the J gene TRBJ1-1; tentative D call: TRBD1 (5 bases). The germline V gene encodes CDR1 SGHRS and CDR2 YFSETQ. V was pared by 4 bases and J by 1 base, with 8 bases between. The CDR3 has 13 amino acids. The CDR3 sequence is CASSTGQNTEAFF. For the CDR3, the DNA is TGCGCCAGCAGCACCGGACAGAACACTGAAGCTTTCTTT.

V is TRBV9 and J is TRBJ2-7; 7 bases line up with TRBD2. Looked up from germline, CDR1 is SGDLS and CDR2 is YYNGEE. The CDR3 is 15 residues long. The V and J ends lost 0 bases and 6 bases, in that order; junction bases with no gene match: 9. The CDR3 DNA reads as TGTGCCAGCAGCGTAGGGGGGAGGGTCGGGGGCGAGCAGTACTTC. This sequence encodes CASSVGGRVGGEQYF. Full variable domain (rest looked up from reference TRBV9 and TRBJ2-7): DSGVTQTPKHLITATGQRVTLRCSPRSGDLSVYWYQQSLDQGLQFLIQYYNGEERAKGNILERFSAQQFPDLHSELNLSSLELGDSALYFCASSVGGRVGGEQYFGPGTRLTVT.

This chain joins TRBV9 and TRBJ2-3; D possibly corresponds to TRBD2 (7 bases). The ends were cut back, 3 bases at V and 6 bases at J, with 14 bases in the middle. Germline V gives CDR1 SGDLS, CDR2 YYNGEE. This CDR3 has 14 amino acids. The CDR3 spells CASSGGGDVDTQYF. CDR3 in DNA: TGTGCCAGCAGCGGAGGGGGGGATGTTGATACGCAGTATTTT.

The CDR3 region has the DNA TGCGCCAGCAGCCAAGGCGACAGGGGGTACAATGAGCAGTTCTTC. Translating it yields CASSQGDRGYNEQFF. This chain joins TRBV4-3 and TRBJ2-1; 9 positions agree with TRBD1. Germline CDR1 reads LGHNA; CDR2 reads YSLEER. V trimming: 1 base; J trimming: 4 bases; junction bases outside the gene matches: 2. There are 15 residues in the CDR3.

This clone came up a few times. The CDR3 reads CASILGGTEAFF. CDR3 DNA: TGTGCCAGTATCTTAGGAGGGACTGAAGCTTTCTTT. The chain uses TRBV19 and TRBJ1-1; D is unclear. The germline V gene has CDR1 LNHDA and CDR2 SQIVND (reference sequence). Trimming removed 7 bases at V and 5 bases at J, with 11 bases between. This CDR3 is 12 amino acids long.

The V and J genes are TRBV6-6 and TRBJ1-5; D gene unclear. The V end lost 6 bases, the J end lost 5 bases, and 5 bases lay between the germline ends. The CDR3 totals 11 residues. The germline V gene encodes CDR1 MNHNY and CDR2 SVGAGI (reference sequence). CDR3 sequence (DNA): TGTGCCAGCAGAGGAGATCAGCCCCAGCATTTT. Translation: CASRGDQPQHF.

The genes are TRBV7-2 and TRBJ2-3; D ambiguous. V lost 2 bases and J lost 2, with 5 bases in between. The CDR3 sequence is 13 residues long. CDR1 and CDR2 from the germline V gene are SGHTA and FQGNSA. The CDR3 region is CASSLSLTDTQYF. CDR3 DNA sequence: TGTGCCAGCAGCTTATCCCTCACAGATACGCAGTATTTT.

The CDR3: CAISESEEQYF. The CDR3 DNA reads TGTGCCATCAGTGAGTCGGAAGAGCAGTACTTC. The chain employs TRBV10-3 and TRBJ2-7; D call uncertain. Looked up from germline, CDR1 is ENHRY and CDR2 is SYGVKD. The ends were cut back, 0 bases at V and 7 bases at J, with 4 bases in the middle. CDR3 size: 11 residues.

The chain links TRBV7-9 to TRBJ2-3, with 9 bases lining up with TRBD2. Germline V gives CDR1 SEHNR, CDR2 FQNEAQ (reference sequence). V shed 5 bases, J shed 6 bases, and the junction held 12 bases outside the gene matches. The CDR3 has 16 amino acids. CDR3 loop: CASSPGLARDGDTQYF. CDR3 DNA sequence: TGTGCCAGCAGCCCTGGACTAGCGCGGGACGGGGATACGCAGTATTTT. Using reference TRBV7-9 and TRBJ2-3 for the parts outside the CDR3, the full variable domain is DTGVSQNPRHKITKRGQNVTFRCDPISEHNRLYWYRQTLGQGPEFLTYFQNEAQLEKSRLLSDRFSAERPKGSFSTLEIQRTEQGDSAMYLCASSPGLARDGDTQYFGPGTRLTVL.

The chain couples TRBV5-4 to TRBJ1-6; 9 positions match TRBD1. This CDR3 has 14 residues. Germline-derived CDR1 and CDR2 are SGHNT and YYREEE (reference sequence). Trimming removed 4 bases from V and 10 bases from J; junction bases left unmatched: 6. CDR3 protein: CASSPQGAESPLHF. The CDR3 region has the DNA TGTGCCAGCAGCCCACAGGGGGCGGAATCACCCCTCCACTTT.

The rearrangement joins TRBV6-1 to TRBJ2-2; 9 positions agree with TRBD1. The CDR3 is made up of 14 amino acids. Trimming at V came to 5 bases and at J to 7 bases, leaving 5 bases not matched to a gene. Germline V gene data show CDR1 as MNHNS and CDR2 as SASEGT. The CDR3 DNA follows: TGTGCCAGCAGTTCACAGGGGGCAAGCGGGGAGCTGTTTTTT. Its protein is CASSSQGASGELFF.

The table lists this clone with a few counts. CDR3 in amino acids: CASGLGQSGNEQFF. The CDR3 DNA reads as TGTGCTAGTGGTTTGGGACAGTCGGGCAATGAGCAGTTCTTC. The rearrangement joins TRBV12-5 to TRBJ2-1, with D maybe TRBD1 (5 bases). Germline values: CDR1 LGHNT, CDR2 FRNRAP. This CDR3 region has 14 residues. V was cut by 1 base and J by 6 bases, with 10 bases left in between.

V gene TRBV15 combines with J gene TRBJ1-1; D is uncertain. This CDR3 has 14 amino acids. Trimming removed 0 bases at V and 7 bases at J, with 12 bases between. The germline gives CDR1 LNHNV, CDR2 YYDKDF (reference sequence). CDR3 nucleotide sequence: TGTGCCACCAGCAGAGATGGAAAGGGAGGTGAAGCTTTCTTT. The encoded protein is CATSRDGKGGEAFF.

The chain carries TRBV6-1 and TRBJ1-3; D is perhaps TRBD1 (5 bases). V gave up 2 bases and J gave up 6 bases, with 8 bases separating them. Germline assignment: CDR1 MNHNS and CDR2 SASEGT. CDR3 length: 13 residues. The CDR3 spells CASSERGENTIYF. The CDR3 DNA reads as TGTGCCAGCAGTGAACGGGGGGAAAACACCATATATTTT.

The rearrangement links TRBV5-8 to TRBJ2-3, with no clear D. With 4 bases removed from V and 0 bases from J, the gap between germline ends came to 9 bases. The length of the CDR3 is 14 residues. Germline-derived CDR1 and CDR2 are SGHTS and YDEGEE. In DNA, the CDR3 is TGTGCCAGCAGCCGGATGACCAGCACAGATACGCAGTATTTT. This codes for CASSRMTSTDTQYF.